The present TCR beta chain was sequenced within a study of blood T cell repertoires in COVID-19. Across the study: Sites across the United States, Italy and Spain contributed samples from acute and convalescent COVID-19. PBMCs, B-cell-depleted T cells, or T cells provided the cDNA or gDNA that made up the material.

CDR3 length: 14 amino acids. Germline CDR1 and CDR2: LGHNT and FRNRAP. Trimming took 6 bases from V and 7 from J; bases not matched to a gene: 9. Ages ranged from roughly 18 to 100 years, with residence in about 23 US areas. Recovered status applied to Cohort 3 donors who had two consecutive negative PCRs. It also applied to those with clearance or with symptom resolution. The table came from immunoSEQ multiplex PCR; TCRdb's copy has only in-frame clones and leaves some out. Of around 150,000 clones in the sample, roughly 90% were seen once. This clone has only one observation. This chain links TRBV12-5 with TRBJ2-3, with TRBD1 matching over 8 bases. The sequence derives from a woman aged 45-60 years who had recovered from COVID-19. Sequences were obtained from PBMCs or T cells enriched from blood (not recorded which). CDR3 loop: CASGTGQVTYTQYF. CDR3 DNA sequence: TGTGCTAGTGGGACGGGACAGGTAACGTATACGCAGTATTTT.